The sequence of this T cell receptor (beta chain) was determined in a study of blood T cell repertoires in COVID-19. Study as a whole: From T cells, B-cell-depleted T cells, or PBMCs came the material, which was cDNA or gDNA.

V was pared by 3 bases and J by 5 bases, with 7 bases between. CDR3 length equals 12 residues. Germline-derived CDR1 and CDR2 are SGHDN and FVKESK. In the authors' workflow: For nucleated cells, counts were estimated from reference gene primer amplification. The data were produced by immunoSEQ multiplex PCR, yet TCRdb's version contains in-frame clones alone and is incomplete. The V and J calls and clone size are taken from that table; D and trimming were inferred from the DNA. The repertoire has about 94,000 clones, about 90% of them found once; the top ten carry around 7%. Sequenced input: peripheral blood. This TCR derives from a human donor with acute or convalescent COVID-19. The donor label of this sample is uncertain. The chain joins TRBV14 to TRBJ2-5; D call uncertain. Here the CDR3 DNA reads TGTGCCAGCAGCCAGGTCGGGGAGACCCAGTACTTC. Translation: CASSQVGETQYF.